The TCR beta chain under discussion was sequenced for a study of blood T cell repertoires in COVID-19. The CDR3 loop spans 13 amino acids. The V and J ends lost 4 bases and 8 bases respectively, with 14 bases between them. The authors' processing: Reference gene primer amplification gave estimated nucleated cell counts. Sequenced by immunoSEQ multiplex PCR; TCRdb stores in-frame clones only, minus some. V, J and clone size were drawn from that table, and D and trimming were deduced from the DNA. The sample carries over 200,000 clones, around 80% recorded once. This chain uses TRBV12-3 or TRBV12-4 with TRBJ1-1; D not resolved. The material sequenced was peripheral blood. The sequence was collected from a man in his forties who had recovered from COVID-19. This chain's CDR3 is CASSSPGFREAFF. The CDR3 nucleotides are TGTGCCAGCAGTTCACCGGGGTTTAGGGAAGCTTTCTTT.